This T cell receptor (beta chain) is from a study of long-term antiretroviral therapy in people with HIV. About the study: Samples collected earliest predate the 2015 immediate-ART recommendation by about a decade.

Survey-level resolution applied to immunoSEQ assay v3.0. This table comes from immunoSEQ multiplex PCR, and its TCRdb copy is limited to in-frame clones, with some not included. Here the sample spans more than 45,000 clones, around 80% being singletons. The table lists this clone with a count of one. Its antigen is not identified. Per germline, CDR1 PRHDT and CDR2 FYEKMQ (reference sequence). The CDR3 is 15 residues long. The germline V and J ends were trimmed by 3 bases and 0 bases, with 9 bases remaining between them. General study findings and limits: Whichever time point was examined, clones expanded before ART dominated the repertoire.

V gene TRBV13 combines with J gene TRBJ2-1; D gene uncertain. The source was unsorted PBMCs, collected 0.8 years after starting antiretroviral therapy. The receptor comes from a woman aged 18-29 years with HIV. Here the CDR3 reads CASSFRPSSYNEQFF. CDR3 coding DNA: TGTGCCAGCAGCTTCAGGCCGAGCTCCTACAATGAGCAGTTCTTC.